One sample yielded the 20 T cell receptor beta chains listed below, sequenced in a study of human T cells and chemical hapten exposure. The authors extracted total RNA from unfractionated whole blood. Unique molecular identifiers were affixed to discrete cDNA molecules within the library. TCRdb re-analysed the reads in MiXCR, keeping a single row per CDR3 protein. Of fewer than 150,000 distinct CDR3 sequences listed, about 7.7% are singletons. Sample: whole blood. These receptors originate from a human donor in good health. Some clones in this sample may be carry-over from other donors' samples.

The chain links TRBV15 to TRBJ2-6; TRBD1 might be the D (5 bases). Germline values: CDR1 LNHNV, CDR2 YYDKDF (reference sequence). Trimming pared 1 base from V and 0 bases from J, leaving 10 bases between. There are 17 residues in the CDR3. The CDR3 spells CATSRVEGVSGANVLTF. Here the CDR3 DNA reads TGTGCCACCAGCAGAGTTGAAGGGGTCTCTGGGGCCAACGTCCTGACTTTC.

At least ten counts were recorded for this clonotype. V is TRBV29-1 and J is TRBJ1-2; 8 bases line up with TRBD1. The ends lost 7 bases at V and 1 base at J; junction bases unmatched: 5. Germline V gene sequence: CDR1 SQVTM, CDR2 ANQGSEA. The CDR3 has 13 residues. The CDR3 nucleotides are TGCAGCGGAATGGACAGGGATAACTATGGCTACACCTTC. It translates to CSGMDRDNYGYTF. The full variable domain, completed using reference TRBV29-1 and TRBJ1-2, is SAVISQKPSRDICQRGTSLTIQCQVDSQVTMMFWYRQQPGQSLTLIATANQGSEATYESGFVIDKFPISRPNLTFSTLTVSNMSPEDSSIYLCSGMDRDNYGYTFGSGTRLTVV.

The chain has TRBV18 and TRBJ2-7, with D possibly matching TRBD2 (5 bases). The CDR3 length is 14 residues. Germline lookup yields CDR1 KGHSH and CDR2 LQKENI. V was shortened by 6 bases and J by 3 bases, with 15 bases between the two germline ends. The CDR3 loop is CASSHGGENYEQYF. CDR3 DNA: TGTGCCAGCTCCCACGGAGGCGAAAACTACGAGCAGTACTTC. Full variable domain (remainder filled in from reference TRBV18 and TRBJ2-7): NAGVMQNPRHLVRRRGQEARLRCSPMKGHSHVYWYRQLPEEGLKFMVYLQKENIIDESGMPKERFSAEFPKEGPSILRIQQVVRGDSAAYFCASSHGGENYEQYFGPGTRLTVT.

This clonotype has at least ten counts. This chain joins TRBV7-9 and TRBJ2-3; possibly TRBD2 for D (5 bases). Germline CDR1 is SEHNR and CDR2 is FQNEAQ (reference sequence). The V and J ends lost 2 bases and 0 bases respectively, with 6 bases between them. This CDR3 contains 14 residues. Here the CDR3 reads CASSLSGSTDTQYF. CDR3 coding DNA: TGTGCCAGCAGCTTAAGCGGAAGCACAGATACGCAGTATTTT. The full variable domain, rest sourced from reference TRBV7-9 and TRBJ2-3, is DTGVSQNPRHKITKRGQNVTFRCDPISEHNRLYWYRQTLGQGPEFLTYFQNEAQLEKSRLLSDRFSAERPKGSFSTLEIQRTEQGDSAMYLCASSLSGSTDTQYFGPGTRLTVL.

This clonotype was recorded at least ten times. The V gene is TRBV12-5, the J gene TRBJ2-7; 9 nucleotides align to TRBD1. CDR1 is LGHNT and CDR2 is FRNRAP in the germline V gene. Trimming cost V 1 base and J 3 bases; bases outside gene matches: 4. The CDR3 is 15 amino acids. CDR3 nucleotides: TGTGCTAGTGGTTTGGCCGGGACAGGGTTCTACGAGCAGTACTTC. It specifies CASGLAGTGFYEQYF.

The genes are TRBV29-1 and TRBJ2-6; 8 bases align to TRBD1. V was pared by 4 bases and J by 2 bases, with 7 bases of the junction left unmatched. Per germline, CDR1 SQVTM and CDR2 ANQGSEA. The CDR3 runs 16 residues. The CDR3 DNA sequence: TGCAGCGTTGCTGCAGGGGGCGCGGCTGGGGCCAACGTCCTGACTTTC. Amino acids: CSVAAGGAAGANVLTF.

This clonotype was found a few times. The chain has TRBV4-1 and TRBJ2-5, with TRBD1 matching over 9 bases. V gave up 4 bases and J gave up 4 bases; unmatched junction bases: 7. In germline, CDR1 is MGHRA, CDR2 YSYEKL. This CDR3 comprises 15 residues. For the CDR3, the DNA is TGCGCCAGCAGCCTAAATGGACAGGGGTCAGAGACCCAGTACTTC. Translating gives CASSLNGQGSETQYF.

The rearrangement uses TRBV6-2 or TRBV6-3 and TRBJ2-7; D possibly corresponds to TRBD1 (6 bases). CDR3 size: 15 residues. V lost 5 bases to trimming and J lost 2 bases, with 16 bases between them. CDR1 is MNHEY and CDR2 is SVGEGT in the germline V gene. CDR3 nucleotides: TGTGCCAGCAGTCCAACCCGGACAGTCGCCTACGAGCAGTACTTC. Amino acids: CASSPTRTVAYEQYF.

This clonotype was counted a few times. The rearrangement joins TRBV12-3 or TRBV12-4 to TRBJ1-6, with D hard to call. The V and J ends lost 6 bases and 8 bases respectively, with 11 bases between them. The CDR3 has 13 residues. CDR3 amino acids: CASRSSRDSPLHF. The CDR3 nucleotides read TGTGCCAGCAGGTCCAGTCGAGATTCACCCCTCCACTTT.

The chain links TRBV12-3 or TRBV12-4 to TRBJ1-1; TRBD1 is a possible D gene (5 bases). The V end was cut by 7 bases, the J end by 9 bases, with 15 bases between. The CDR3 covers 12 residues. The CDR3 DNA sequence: TGTGCCAGCACCTGGGGGGGGGGGAAAGCTTTCTTT. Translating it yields CASTWGGGKAFF.

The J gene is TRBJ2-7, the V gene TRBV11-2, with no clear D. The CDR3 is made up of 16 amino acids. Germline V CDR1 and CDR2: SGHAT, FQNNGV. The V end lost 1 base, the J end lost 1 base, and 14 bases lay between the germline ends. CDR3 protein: CASSLGFRRSSYEQYF. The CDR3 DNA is TGTGCCAGCAGCTTAGGATTCAGGCGATCTTCCTACGAGCAGTACTTC.

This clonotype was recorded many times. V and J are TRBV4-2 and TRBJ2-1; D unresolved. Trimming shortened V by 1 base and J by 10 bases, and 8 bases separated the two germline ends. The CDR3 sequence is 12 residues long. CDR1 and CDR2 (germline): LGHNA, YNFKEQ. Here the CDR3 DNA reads TGTGCCAGCAGCCAAGGGTCGGCCGAGCAGTTCTTC. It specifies CASSQGSAEQFF.

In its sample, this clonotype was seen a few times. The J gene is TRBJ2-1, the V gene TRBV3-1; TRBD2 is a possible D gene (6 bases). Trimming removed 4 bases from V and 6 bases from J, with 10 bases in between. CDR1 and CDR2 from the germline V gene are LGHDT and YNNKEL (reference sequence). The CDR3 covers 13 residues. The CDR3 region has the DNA TGTGCCAGCAGCCTTGGGACTCCCAATGAGCAGTTCTTC. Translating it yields CASSLGTPNEQFF.

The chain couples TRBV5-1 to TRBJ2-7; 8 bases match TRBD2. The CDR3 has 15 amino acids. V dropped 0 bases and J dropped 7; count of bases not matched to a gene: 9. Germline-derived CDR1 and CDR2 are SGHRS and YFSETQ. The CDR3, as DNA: TGCGCCAGCAGCTTGGCCGGGGGGGGCTCGTGGGAGCAGTACTTC. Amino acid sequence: CASSLAGGGSWEQYF.

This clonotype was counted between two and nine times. The CDR3 DNA reads as TGTGCCAGCAGCTTGATCGGGACAGGGGGAGAAAAACTGTTTTTT. This codes for CASSLIGTGGEKLFF. This chain uses TRBV5-5 with TRBJ1-4; 11 bases map to TRBD1. The CDR3 is made up of 15 amino acids. The germline V gene has CDR1 SGHKS and CDR2 YYEKEE (reference sequence). Trimming took 1 base from V and 8 from J; bases not matched to a gene: 4.

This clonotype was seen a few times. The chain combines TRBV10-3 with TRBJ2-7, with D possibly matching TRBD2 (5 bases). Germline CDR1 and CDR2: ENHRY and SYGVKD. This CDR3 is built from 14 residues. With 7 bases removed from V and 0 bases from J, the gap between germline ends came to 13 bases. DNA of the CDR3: TGTGCCATCACTCCGTCACGGGGCTCCTACGAGCAGTACTTC. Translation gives CAITPSRGSYEQYF.

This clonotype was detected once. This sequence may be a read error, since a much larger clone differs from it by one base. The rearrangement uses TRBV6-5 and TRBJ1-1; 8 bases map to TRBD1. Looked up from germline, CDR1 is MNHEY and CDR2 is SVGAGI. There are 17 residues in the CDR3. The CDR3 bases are TGTGCCAGCAATTACCTAAGACAGGGGACGACGAACACTGAAGCTTTCTTT. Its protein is CASNYLRQGTTNTEAFF.

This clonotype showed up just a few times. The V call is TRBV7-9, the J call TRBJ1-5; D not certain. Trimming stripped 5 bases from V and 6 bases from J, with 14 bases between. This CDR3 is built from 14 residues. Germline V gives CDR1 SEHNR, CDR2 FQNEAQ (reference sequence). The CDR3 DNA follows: TGTGCCAGCAGCCTAGGATTGGGTTTTCAGCCCCAGCATTTT. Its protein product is CASSLGLGFQPQHF.

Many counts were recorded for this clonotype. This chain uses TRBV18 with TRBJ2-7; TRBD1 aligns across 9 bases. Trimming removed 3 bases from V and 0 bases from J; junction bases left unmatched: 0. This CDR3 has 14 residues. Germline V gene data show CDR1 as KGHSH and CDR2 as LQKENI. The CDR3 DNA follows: TGTGCCAGCTCACCGGGACAGGGCTCCTACGAGCAGTACTTC. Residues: CASSPGQGSYEQYF.

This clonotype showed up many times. The CDR3 region is CASSAPGQGRYEQYF. As DNA, the CDR3 is TGTGCCAGTAGTGCCCCGGGACAGGGGAGATACGAGCAGTACTTC. The rearrangement uses TRBV19 and TRBJ2-7, with TRBD1 matching over 10 bases. The junction had 8 bases not matched to a gene; V was cut back by 5 bases and J by 4 bases. Germline CDR1 is LNHDA and CDR2 is SQIVND (reference sequence). The CDR3 sequence is 15 residues long.